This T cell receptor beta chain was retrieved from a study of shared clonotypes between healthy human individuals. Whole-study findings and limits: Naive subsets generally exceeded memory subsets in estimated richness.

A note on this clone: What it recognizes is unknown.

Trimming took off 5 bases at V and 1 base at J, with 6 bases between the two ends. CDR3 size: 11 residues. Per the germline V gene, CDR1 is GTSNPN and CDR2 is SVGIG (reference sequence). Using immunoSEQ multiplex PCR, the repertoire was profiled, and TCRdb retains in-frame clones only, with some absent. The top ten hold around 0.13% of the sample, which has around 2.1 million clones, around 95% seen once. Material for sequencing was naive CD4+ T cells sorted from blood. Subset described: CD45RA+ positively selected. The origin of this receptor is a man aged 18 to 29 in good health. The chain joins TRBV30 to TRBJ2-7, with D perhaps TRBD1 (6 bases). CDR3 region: CAWDRSYEQYF. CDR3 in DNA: TGTGCCTGGGACAGGTCCTACGAGCAGTACTTC.